This T cell receptor beta chain was sequenced for a study of control samples from healthy donors and cancer patients. Germline V gene sequence: CDR1 MGHRA, CDR2 YSYEKL. CDR3 length equals 14 residues. Trimming stripped 0 bases from V and 5 bases from J, with 7 bases between. The data were produced by immunoSEQ multiplex PCR, yet TCRdb's version contains in-frame clones alone and is incomplete. The sample lists 100,000 to 150,000 clones; 70% to 90% were seen once. Source material: blood. The sequence derives from a man aged 50 to 59 in good health. The V call is TRBV4-1, the J call TRBJ2-2; D gene uncertain. CDR3 bases: TGCGCCAGCAGCCAAGATGGTCGGACCGGGGAGCTGTTTTTT. Translated: CASSQDGRTGELFF.